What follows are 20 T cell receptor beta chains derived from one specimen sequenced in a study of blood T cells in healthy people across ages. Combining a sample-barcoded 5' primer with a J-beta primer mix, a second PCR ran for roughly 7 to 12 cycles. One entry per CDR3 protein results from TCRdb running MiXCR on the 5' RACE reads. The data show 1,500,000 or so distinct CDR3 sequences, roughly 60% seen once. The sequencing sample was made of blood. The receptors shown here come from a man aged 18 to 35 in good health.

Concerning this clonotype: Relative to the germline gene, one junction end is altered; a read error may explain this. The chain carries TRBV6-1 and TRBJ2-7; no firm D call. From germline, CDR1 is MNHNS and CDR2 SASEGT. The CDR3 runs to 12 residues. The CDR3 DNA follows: TGTGCCGGCAGTGAGTCTCATTACGAGCAGTACTTC. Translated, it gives CAGSESHYEQYF.

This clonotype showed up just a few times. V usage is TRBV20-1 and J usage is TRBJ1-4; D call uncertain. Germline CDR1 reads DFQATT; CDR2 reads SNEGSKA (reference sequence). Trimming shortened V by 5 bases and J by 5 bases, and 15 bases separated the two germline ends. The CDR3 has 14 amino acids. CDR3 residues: CSALNPSKNEKLFF. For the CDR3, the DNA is TGCAGTGCTCTAAACCCGTCAAAGAATGAAAAACTGTTTTTT.

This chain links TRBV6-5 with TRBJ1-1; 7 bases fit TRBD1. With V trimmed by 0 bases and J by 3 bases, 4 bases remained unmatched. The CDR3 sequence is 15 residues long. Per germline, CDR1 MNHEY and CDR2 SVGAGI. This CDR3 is CASSYSRTGDTEAFF. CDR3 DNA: TGTGCCAGCAGTTACTCCCGGACAGGAGACACTGAAGCTTTCTTT.

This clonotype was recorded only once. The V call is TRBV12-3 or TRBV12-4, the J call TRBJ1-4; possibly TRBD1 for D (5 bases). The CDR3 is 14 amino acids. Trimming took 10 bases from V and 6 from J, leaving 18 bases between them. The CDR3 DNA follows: TGTGCCACCATGAAGGGGCTATGGGATGAAAAACTGTTTTTT. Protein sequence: CATMKGLWDEKLFF.

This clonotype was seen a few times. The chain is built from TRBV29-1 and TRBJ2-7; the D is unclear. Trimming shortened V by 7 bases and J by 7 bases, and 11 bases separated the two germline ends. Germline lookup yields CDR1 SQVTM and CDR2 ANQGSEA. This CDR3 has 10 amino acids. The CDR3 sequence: CSAFSREQYF. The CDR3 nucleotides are TGCAGCGCCTTTTCTCGGGAGCAGTACTTC.

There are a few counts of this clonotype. The CDR3 loop is CASSLGTGMNEQYF. The CDR3 nucleotides read TGTGCCAGCAGTTTGGGGACAGGGATGAACGAGCAGTACTTC. The chain has TRBV27 and TRBJ2-7; 9 bases fit TRBD1. The CDR3 totals 14 residues. The V segment lost 3 bases and the J segment 5 bases; nucleotides outside the gene matches: 5. Germline V gene data show CDR1 as MNHEY and CDR2 as SMNVEV (reference sequence).

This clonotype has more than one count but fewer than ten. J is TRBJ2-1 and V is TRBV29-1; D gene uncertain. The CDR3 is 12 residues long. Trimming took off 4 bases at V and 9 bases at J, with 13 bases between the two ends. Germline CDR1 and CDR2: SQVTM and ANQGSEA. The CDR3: CSVAAAWGEQFF. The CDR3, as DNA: TGCAGCGTTGCGGCGGCCTGGGGTGAGCAGTTCTTC.

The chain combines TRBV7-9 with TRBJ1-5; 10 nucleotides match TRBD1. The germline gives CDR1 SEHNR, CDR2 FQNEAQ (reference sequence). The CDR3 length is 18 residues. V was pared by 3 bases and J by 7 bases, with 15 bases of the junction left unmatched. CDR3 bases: TGTGCCAGCAGCTTTACGACAGGGGGCATACCGGAAGACCAGCCCCAGCATTTT. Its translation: CASSFTTGGIPEDQPQHF.

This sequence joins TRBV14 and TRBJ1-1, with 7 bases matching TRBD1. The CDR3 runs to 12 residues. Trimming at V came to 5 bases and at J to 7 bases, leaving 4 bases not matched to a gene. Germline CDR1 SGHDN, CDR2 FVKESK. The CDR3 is CASSYHRGEAFF. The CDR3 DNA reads TGTGCCAGCAGCTACCACAGGGGTGAAGCTTTCTTT.

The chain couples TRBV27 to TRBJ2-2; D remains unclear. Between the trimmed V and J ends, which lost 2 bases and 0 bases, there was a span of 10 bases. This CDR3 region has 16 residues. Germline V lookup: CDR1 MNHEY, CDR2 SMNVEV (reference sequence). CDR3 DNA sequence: TGTGCCAGCAGTTTAAGGCAGGCCTCGAACACCGGGGAGCTGTTTTTT. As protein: CASSLRQASNTGELFF.

CDR3 sequence reads: CASSQMAGRGPLHF. CDR3 nucleotide sequence: TGCGCCAGCAGCCAAATGGCAGGCAGAGGACCCCTCCACTTT. This sequence joins TRBV4-1 and TRBJ1-6; D is unclear. Germline CDR1 MGHRA, CDR2 YSYEKL. V was shortened by 2 bases and J by 12 bases, with 14 bases between the two germline ends. CDR3 length: 14 residues.

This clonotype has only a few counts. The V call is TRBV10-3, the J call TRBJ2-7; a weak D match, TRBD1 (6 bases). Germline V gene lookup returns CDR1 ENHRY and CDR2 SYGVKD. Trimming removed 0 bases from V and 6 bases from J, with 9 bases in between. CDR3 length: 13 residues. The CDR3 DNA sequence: TGTGCCATCAGTGAGTCCAGGGGACCCGAGCAGTACTTC. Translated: CAISESRGPEQYF.

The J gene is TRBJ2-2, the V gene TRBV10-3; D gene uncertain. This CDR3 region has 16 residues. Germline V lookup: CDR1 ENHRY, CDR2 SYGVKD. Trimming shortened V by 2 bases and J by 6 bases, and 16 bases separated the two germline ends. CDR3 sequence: CAISERGYSIAGELFF. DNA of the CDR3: TGTGCCATCAGTGAGCGTGGGTATTCCATAGCCGGGGAGCTGTTTTTT.

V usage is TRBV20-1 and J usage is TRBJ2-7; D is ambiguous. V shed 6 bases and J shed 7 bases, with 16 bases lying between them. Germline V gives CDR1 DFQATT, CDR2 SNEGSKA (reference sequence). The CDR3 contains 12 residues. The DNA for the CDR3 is TGCAGTGCGAGGTATCGCGTAGAGGAGCAGTACTTC. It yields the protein CSARYRVEEQYF.

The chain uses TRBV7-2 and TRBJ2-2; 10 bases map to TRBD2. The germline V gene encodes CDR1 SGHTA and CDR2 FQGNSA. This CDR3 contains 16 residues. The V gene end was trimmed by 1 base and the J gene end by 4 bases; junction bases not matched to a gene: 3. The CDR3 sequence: CASSLGVAGGTGELFF. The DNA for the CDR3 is TGTGCCAGCAGCTTAGGGGTAGCGGGGGGCACCGGGGAGCTGTTTTTT.

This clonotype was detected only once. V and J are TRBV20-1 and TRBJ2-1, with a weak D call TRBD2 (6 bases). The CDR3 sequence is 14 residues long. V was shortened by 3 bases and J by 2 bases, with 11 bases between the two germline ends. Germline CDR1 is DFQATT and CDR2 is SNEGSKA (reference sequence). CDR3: CSASLEGPYNEQFF. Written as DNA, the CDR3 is TGCAGTGCTAGTTTGGAGGGGCCCTACAATGAGCAGTTCTTC.

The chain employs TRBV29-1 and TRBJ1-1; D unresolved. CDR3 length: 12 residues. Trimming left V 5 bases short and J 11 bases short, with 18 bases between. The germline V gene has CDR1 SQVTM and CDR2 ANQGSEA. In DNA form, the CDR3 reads TGCAGCGTTCAAGTTGAGGGCCCGGGGGCTTTCTTT. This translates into CSVQVEGPGAFF.

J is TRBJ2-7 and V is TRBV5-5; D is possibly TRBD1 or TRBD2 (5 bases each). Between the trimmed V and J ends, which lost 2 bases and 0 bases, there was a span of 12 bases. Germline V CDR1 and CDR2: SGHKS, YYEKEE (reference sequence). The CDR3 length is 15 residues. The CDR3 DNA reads TGTGCCAGCAGCTTTGTCCGGGACCCCTCCTACGAGCAGTACTTC. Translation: CASSFVRDPSYEQYF.

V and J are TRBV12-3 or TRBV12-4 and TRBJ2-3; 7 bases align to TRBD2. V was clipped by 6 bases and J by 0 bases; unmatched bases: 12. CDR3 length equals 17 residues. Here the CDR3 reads CASSAYLSSGSTDTQYF. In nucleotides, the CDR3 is TGTGCCAGCAGCGCCTATTTATCTAGCGGAAGCACAGATACGCAGTATTTT.

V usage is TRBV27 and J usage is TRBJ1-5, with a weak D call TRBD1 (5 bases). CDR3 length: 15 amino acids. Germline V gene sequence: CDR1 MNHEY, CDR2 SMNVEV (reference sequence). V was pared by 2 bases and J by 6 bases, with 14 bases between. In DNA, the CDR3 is TGTGCCAGCAGTTTACAAGGGTGGGGGTTTCAGCCCCAGCATTTT. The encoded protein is CASSLQGWGFQPQHF.